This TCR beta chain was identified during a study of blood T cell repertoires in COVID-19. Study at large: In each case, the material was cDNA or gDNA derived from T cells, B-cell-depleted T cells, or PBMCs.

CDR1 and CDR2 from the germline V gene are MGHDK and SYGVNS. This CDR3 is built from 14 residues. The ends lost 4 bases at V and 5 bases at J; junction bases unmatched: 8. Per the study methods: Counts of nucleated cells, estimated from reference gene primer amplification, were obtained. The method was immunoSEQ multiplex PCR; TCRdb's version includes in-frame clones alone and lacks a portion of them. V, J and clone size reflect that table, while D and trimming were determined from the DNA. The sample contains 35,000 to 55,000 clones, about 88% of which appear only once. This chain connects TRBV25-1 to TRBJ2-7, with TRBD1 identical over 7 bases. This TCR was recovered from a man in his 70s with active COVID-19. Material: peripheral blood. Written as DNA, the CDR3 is TGTGCCAGCAGTGGCTCGACAGGGTACAACGAGCAGTACTTC. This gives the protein CASSGSTGYNEQYF.